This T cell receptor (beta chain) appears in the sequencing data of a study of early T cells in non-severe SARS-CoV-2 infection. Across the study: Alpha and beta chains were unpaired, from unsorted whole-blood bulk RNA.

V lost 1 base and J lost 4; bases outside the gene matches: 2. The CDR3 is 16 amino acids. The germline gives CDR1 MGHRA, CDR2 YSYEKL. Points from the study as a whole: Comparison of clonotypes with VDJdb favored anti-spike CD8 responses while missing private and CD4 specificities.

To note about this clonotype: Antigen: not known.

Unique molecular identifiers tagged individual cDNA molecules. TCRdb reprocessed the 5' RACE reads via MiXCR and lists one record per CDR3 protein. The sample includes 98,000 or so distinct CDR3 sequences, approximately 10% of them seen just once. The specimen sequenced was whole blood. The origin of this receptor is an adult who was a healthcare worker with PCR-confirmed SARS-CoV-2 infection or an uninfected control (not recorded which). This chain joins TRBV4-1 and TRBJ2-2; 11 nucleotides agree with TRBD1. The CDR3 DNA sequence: TGCGCCAGCAGCCAAGCGGGACAGGGGGGCACCGGGGAGCTGTTTTTT. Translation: CASSQAGQGGTGELFF.